A single sample gave rise to the 21 T cell receptor beta chains below, sequenced in a study of CD8+CD57+ T cells in acquired aplastic anemia (dated by TCRdb to 2017 to 2018). Sequencing was carried out with an Illumina HiSeq 2000. Genomic DNA served as template for TCR beta VDJ combination and CDR3 sequence profiling. TCRdb redid the processing of the public reads, applying fastp at Q25 and MiXCR, and retained in-frame beta chains. Duplicate CDR3 protein sequences are folded into a single record with the most common DNA and genes. The sample contains 150,000 to 200,000 distinct CDR3 sequences, around 45% of them found a single time. Of the sample, 0.8% to 1.1% is held by the ten largest clones. The specimen sequenced was sorted CD4+, CD8+, or CD8+CD57+ T cells (not recorded which) from PBMCs. All receptors derive from a human donor in good health.

The chain couples TRBV10-3 to TRBJ1-2; unclear D gene. This CDR3 is 14 amino acids long. Trimming left V 2 bases short and J 2 bases short, with 9 bases between. Germline loops: CDR1 ENHRY, CDR2 SYGVKD. The CDR3 loop reads CAISEQGRNYGYTF. The CDR3 nucleotides are TGTGCCATCAGTGAGCAAGGCAGGAACTATGGCTACACCTTC.

The CDR3 DNA sequence: TGCGCCAGCAGTCCTGCCGGAGATACGCAGTATTTT. This encodes CASSPAGDTQYF. The V gene is TRBV10-2, the J gene TRBJ2-3; D is unclear. Germline assignment: CDR1 WSHSY and CDR2 SAAADI. The V and J ends lost 5 bases and 5 bases respectively, with 8 bases between them. The CDR3 runs 12 residues.

This clonotype has ten or more counts. This chain uses TRBV7-9 with TRBJ2-2; 7 bases are shared with TRBD1. Trimming at V came to 10 bases and at J to 1 base, leaving 6 bases not matched to a gene. Germline lookup yields CDR1 SEHNR and CDR2 FQNEAQ (reference sequence). The CDR3 totals 14 residues. The CDR3 is CAIGDRLNTGELFF. CDR3 sequence (DNA): TGTGCCATCGGGGACAGACTGAACACCGGGGAGCTGTTTTTT.

At least ten counts were recorded for this clonotype. The chain recombines TRBV10-3 with TRBJ1-1; 11 bases line up with TRBD1. The CDR3 contains 16 residues. V was clipped by 10 bases and J by 5 bases; unmatched bases: 15. Germline V CDR1 and CDR2: ENHRY, SYGVKD. In nucleotides, the CDR3 is TGTGCCAGCAAAACCGGGACAGGGGGGTCGGAGACTGAAGCTTTCTTT. Translating it yields CASKTGTGGSETEAFF.

The count of this clonotype is one. J is TRBJ2-7 and V is TRBV5-1, with no clear D. The V and J ends lost 0 bases and 5 bases respectively, with 9 bases between them. Per germline, CDR1 SGHRS and CDR2 YFSETQ. The CDR3 length is 13 residues. CDR3 nucleotide sequence: TGCGCCAGCAGCTTGGCTGGAACCAACGAGCAGTACTTC. It codes for CASSLAGTNEQYF.

V and J are TRBV11-1 and TRBJ2-5, with a possible D match to TRBD2 (7 bases). This CDR3 comprises 15 residues. CDR1 is SGHAT, CDR2 FQDESV, per germline (reference sequence). Trimming stripped 3 bases from V and 4 bases from J, with 15 bases between. CDR3 region: CASSFPYRGAETQYF. DNA for the CDR3: TGTGCCAGCAGCTTCCCATATCGGGGGGCAGAGACCCAGTACTTC.

The chain carries TRBV5-1 and TRBJ2-1, with TRBD2 matching 13 bases. Trimming took 5 bases from V and 4 from J; bases not matched to a gene: 6. The CDR3 runs 16 residues. CDR1 is SGHRS, CDR2 YFSETQ, per germline. In DNA form, the CDR3 reads TGCGCCAGCAGTACTAGCGGGAGGGTAAGATACAATGAGCAGTTCTTC. Translating gives CASSTSGRVRYNEQFF. Drawing the rest from reference TRBV5-1 and TRBJ2-1, the complete variable domain is KAGVTQTPRYLIKTRGQQVTLSCSPISGHRSVSWYQQTPGQGLQFLFEYFSETQRNKGNFPGRFSGRQFSNSRSEMNVSTLELGDSALYLCASSTSGRVRYNEQFFGPGTRLTVL.

Comments on this clonotype: This could be a read error, since a much larger clone is one nucleotide away. The chain links TRBV11-3 to TRBJ2-7, with D perhaps given as TRBD1 or TRBD2 (5 bases each). V lost 5 bases to trimming and J lost 1 base, with 12 bases between them. The CDR3 runs 14 residues. Per the germline V gene, CDR1 is SGHNT and CDR2 is YENEEA. The CDR3 here is CASSRGRASYEQYF. Here the CDR3 DNA reads TGTGCCAGCAGCCGGGGCAGGGCTTCCTACGAGCAGTACTTC.

This chain links TRBV29-1 with TRBJ2-6; D might be TRBD1 (6 bases). Germline V lookup: CDR1 SQVTM, CDR2 ANQGSEA. This CDR3 is 17 amino acids long. V was clipped by 2 bases and J by 0 bases, with 14 bases between them. The CDR3, as DNA: TGCAGCGTTGAACAGGCAGGGGCGAGCTCTGGGGCCAACGTCCTGACTTTC. Its translation: CSVEQAGASSGANVLTF.

This clonotype was observed many times. The V and J genes are TRBV7-9 and TRBJ1-5, with D hard to call. The CDR3 is made up of 13 amino acids. Trimming pared 0 bases from V and 3 bases from J, leaving 3 bases between. Germline loops: CDR1 SEHNR, CDR2 FQNEAQ (reference sequence). DNA for the CDR3: TGTGCCAGCAGCTTAGCGGTCAATCAGCCCCAGCATTTT. It codes for CASSLAVNQPQHF.

The chain employs TRBV7-8 and TRBJ1-2; D gene unclear. The germline gives CDR1 SGHVS, CDR2 FQNEAQ. The CDR3 sequence is 12 residues long. Trimming took off 2 bases at V and 8 bases at J, with 9 bases between the two ends. CDR3 DNA: TGTGCCAGCAGCTTACTTCCGGGGGGCTACACCTTC. Its protein is CASSLLPGGYTF.

This rearrangement joins TRBV20-1 to TRBJ2-1; perhaps TRBD2 as D (6 bases). Germline V gene sequence: CDR1 DFQATT, CDR2 SNEGSKA (reference sequence). With 4 bases removed from V and 2 bases from J, the gap between germline ends came to 12 bases. CDR3 length equals 14 residues. The CDR3 DNA sequence: TGCAGTGCTAACGGCGGGGTGGCCTACAATGAGCAGTTCTTC. It is translated as CSANGGVAYNEQFF.

J is TRBJ2-7 and V is TRBV4-2, with D possibly TRBD2 on 5 matching bases. Trimming removed 3 bases from V and 4 bases from J, with 10 bases in between. The CDR3 spans 13 residues. The germline gives CDR1 LGHNA, CDR2 YNFKEQ. The CDR3 DNA is TGTGCCAGCAGCCAGGACTCCACGTACGAGCAGTACTTC. This sequence encodes CASSQDSTYEQYF.

This clonotype was counted at least ten times. At one end, the junction sequence differs from germline, possibly due to a read error. Written as DNA, the CDR3 is TGTGCCATGGCGGGCCTCATCTCCAACGAGCAGTACTTC. This codes for CAMAGLISNEQYF. The chain recombines TRBV10-3 with TRBJ2-7; D possibly corresponds to TRBD2 (5 bases). The germline gives CDR1 ENHRY, CDR2 SYGVKD. This CDR3 is built from 13 residues.

The table lists this clonotype with many counts. The V gene is TRBV20-1, the J gene TRBJ2-1; TRBD2 matches at 16 bases. Germline CDR1 reads DFQATT; CDR2 reads SNEGSKA (reference sequence). The CDR3 loop spans 16 amino acids. The V gene end was trimmed by 4 bases and the J gene end by 8 bases; junction bases not matched to a gene: 8. CDR3 protein: CSAKTGTSGGADEQFF. The CDR3 region has the DNA TGCAGTGCTAAAACAGGGACTAGCGGGGGGGCAGATGAGCAGTTCTTC.

A word on this clonotype: The conserved final phenylalanine or tryptophan is absent from the CDR3, which likely points to a read error. The chain links TRBV12-3 or TRBV12-4 to TRBJ2-1; D may match TRBD1 or TRBD2 (5 bases each). This CDR3 contains 15 residues. The ends were cut back, 6 bases at V and 4 bases at J, with 16 bases in the middle. CDR3 in DNA: TGTGCCAGCAGCCCCGAGGATTGGGGGTACAATGAGCAGTTCCTC. Translated, it gives CASSPEDWGYNEQFL.

J is TRBJ1-4 and V is TRBV5-4; D perhaps matches TRBD1 (6 bases). The germline CDR1 and CDR2 sequences are SGHNT and YYREEE (reference sequence). V gave up 3 bases and J gave up 8 bases, with 20 bases separating them. CDR3 length: 16 amino acids. The CDR3 DNA reads TGTGCCAGCAGCTGGGGGGGCGGAAGTGTGAGGGAAAAACTGTTTTTT. Translation: CASSWGGGSVREKLFF. The variable domain in full, completed from reference TRBV5-4 and TRBJ1-4, reads ETGVTQSPTHLIKTRGQQVTLRCSSQSGHNTVSWYQQALGQGPQFIFQYYREEENGRGNFPPRFSGLQFPNYSSELNVNALELDDSALYLCASSWGGGSVREKLFFGSGTQLSVL.

This clonotype came up a few times. The V call is TRBV25-1, the J call TRBJ2-3, with D possibly matching TRBD2 (6 bases). The CDR3 is 15 amino acids. V lost 6 bases and J lost 5, with 18 bases in between. Germline CDR1 and CDR2: MGHDK and SYGVNS. The CDR3 DNA follows: TGTGCCAGCAGGGCAGCGGGCCGTGCAAGAGATACGCAGTATTTT. Translating gives CASRAAGRARDTQYF.

The J gene is TRBJ1-3, the V gene TRBV5-4; no definite D call. Germline CDR1 and CDR2: SGHNT and YYREEE (reference sequence). This CDR3 region has 15 residues. V dropped 0 bases and J dropped 3 bases, with 10 bases sitting between them. The CDR3 loop is CASSLDVGNGNTIYF. Here the CDR3 DNA reads TGTGCCAGCAGCTTGGATGTCGGGAATGGAAACACCATATATTTT.

J is TRBJ1-1 and V is TRBV15, with D hard to call. Germline V gene data show CDR1 as LNHNV and CDR2 as YYDKDF (reference sequence). The CDR3 is 15 amino acids. V lost 1 base, J lost 4 bases, and 13 bases lay in between. CDR3 amino acids: CATSRGPADATEAFF. For the CDR3, the DNA is TGTGCCACCAGCAGAGGTCCCGCCGATGCCACTGAAGCTTTCTTT.

The V gene is TRBV6-1, the J gene TRBJ2-7; 7 nucleotides line up with TRBD2. Germline V CDR1 and CDR2: MNHNS, SASEGT. This CDR3 region has 14 residues. The trim removed 5 bases at V and 3 bases at J, leaving 7 bases unmatched. In DNA form, the CDR3 reads TGTGCCAGCAGTCGCCGGGAGCGGGACTACGAGCAGTACTTC. Translating it yields CASSRRERDYEQYF.